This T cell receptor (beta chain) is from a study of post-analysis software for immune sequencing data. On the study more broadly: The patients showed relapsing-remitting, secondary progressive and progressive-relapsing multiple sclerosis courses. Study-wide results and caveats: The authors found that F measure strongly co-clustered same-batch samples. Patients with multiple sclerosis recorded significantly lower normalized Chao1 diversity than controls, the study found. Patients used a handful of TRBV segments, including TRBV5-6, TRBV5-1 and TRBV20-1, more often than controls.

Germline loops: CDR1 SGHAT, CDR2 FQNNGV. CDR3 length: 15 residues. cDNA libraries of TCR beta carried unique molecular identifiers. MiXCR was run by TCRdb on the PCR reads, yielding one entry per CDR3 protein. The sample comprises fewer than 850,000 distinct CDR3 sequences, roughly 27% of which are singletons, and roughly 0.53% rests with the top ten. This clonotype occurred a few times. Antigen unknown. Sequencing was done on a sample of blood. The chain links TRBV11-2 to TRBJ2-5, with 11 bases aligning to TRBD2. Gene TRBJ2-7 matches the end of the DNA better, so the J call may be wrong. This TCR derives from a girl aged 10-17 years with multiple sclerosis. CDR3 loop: CASSFSGRASDEQYF. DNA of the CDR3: TGTGCCAGCAGCTTTAGCGGGAGGGCCTCTGACGAGCAGTACTTC.